Presented here are 20 T cell receptor beta chains from one specimen sequenced in a study of CD8 T cells in Susac syndrome. Random hexamers were used to reverse transcribe about 0.5 to 1 ug of RNA. Each CDR3 protein gets one entry after TCRdb re-called the immunoSEQ multiplex PCR reads with MiXCR. The table shows some 300,000 distinct CDR3 sequences, with around 85% occurring only once. Input material: CD8+ T cells from PBMCs. Receptors were obtained from a human donor with multiple sclerosis.

The CDR3 is CASSRLSDRSYEQYF. The CDR3 region has the DNA TGTGCCAGCAGCAGACTATCGGACAGATCCTACGAGCAGTACTTC. The chain recombines TRBV7-8 with TRBJ2-7, with D maybe TRBD1 (6 bases). Germline V CDR1 and CDR2: SGHVS, FQNEAQ. Trimming took off 5 bases at V and 1 base at J, with 15 bases between the two ends. The CDR3 has 15 amino acids.

This chain connects TRBV5-4 to TRBJ2-1; 8 nucleotides match TRBD2. The CDR3 consists of 14 residues. Looked up from germline, CDR1 is SGHNT and CDR2 is YYREEE (reference sequence). Trimming at V came to 7 bases and at J to 3 bases, leaving 6 bases not matched to a gene. The CDR3 reads CASRLAGYYNEQFF. CDR3 sequence (DNA): TGTGCCAGCCGTTTAGCGGGGTACTACAATGAGCAGTTCTTC. Combining the CDR3 with reference TRBV5-4 and TRBJ2-1 gives the whole variable domain ETGVTQSPTHLIKTRGQQVTLRCSSQSGHNTVSWYQQALGQGPQFIFQYYREEENGRGNFPPRFSGLQFPNYSSELNVNALELDDSALYLCASRLAGYYNEQFFGPGTRLTVL.

This chain connects TRBV19 to TRBJ2-3; 7 bases fit TRBD2. The CDR3 runs 14 residues. Germline CDR1 is LNHDA and CDR2 is SQIVND (reference sequence). With V trimmed by 8 bases and J by 4 bases, 9 bases remained unmatched. For the CDR3, the DNA is TGTGCCAGTTGCCTTAGCGGGTTGGCAGATACGCAGTATTTT. It translates to CASCLSGLADTQYF.

The DNA of the CDR3 is TGTGCCAGCAGTTTAAAGGGGGGCCAGGGCTACGAGCAGTACTTC. Its translation: CASSLKGGQGYEQYF. The J gene is TRBJ2-7, the V gene TRBV27; D could derive from TRBD1 or TRBD2 (6 bases each). The CDR3 loop spans 15 amino acids. Trimming shortened V by 2 bases and J by 3 bases, and 14 bases separated the two germline ends. Germline V gene data show CDR1 as MNHEY and CDR2 as SMNVEV (reference sequence).

The genes are TRBV19 and TRBJ2-7; 8 nucleotides line up with TRBD1. The CDR3 is made up of 14 amino acids. Unmatched junction bases numbered 6, after V lost 5 bases and J lost 3 bases. CDR1 LNHDA and CDR2 SQIVND come from the germline V gene (reference sequence). CDR3 in amino acids: CASSFSTGVYEQYF. The CDR3, as DNA: TGTGCCAGTAGTTTCTCGACAGGGGTCTACGAGCAGTACTTC.

V usage is TRBV12-3 or TRBV12-4 and J usage is TRBJ1-1; D may be TRBD1 (6 bases). Trimming removed 4 bases at V and 3 bases at J, with 12 bases between. This CDR3 region has 14 residues. In nucleotides, the CDR3 is TGTGCCAGCAGTTGGGGGACATTAGACACTGAAGCTTTCTTT. Translation: CASSWGTLDTEAFF.

The genes are TRBV19 and TRBJ2-7; D may be TRBD2 (6 bases). The CDR3 is made up of 14 amino acids. The V gene's germline CDR1 is LNHDA and CDR2 SQIVND (reference sequence). V lost 5 bases and J lost 3, with 14 bases in between. CDR3 nucleotides: TGTGCCAGTAGTCCCGGAGGGTATAGCTACGAGCAGTACTTC. This gives the protein CASSPGGYSYEQYF.

This clonotype was counted only a few times. The genes are TRBV4-1 and TRBJ1-2; no reliable D call. The CDR3 is 16 residues long. V was trimmed by 0 bases and J by 6 bases, leaving 17 bases between them. Germline V gene sequence: CDR1 MGHRA, CDR2 YSYEKL. The CDR3 loop reads CASSQDRTSGGNGYTF. In DNA, the CDR3 is TGCGCCAGCAGCCAAGATCGGACGAGTGGAGGGAATGGCTACACCTTC.

The chain has TRBV20-1 and TRBJ2-7; weak D call: TRBD1 (6 bases). The CDR3 contains 14 residues. Per the germline V gene, CDR1 is DFQATT and CDR2 is SNEGSKA (reference sequence). Trimming took off 8 bases at V and 0 bases at J, with 17 bases between the two ends. CDR3 DNA sequence: TGCAGTACTGAACCGGACAGTCCCTCCTACGAGCAGTACTTC. Amino acid sequence: CSTEPDSPSYEQYF.

The table lists this clonotype with a count of one. The genes are TRBV9 and TRBJ2-2; TRBD2 matches 12 bases. V gave up 0 bases and J gave up 3 bases; unmatched junction bases: 3. In germline, CDR1 is SGDLS, CDR2 YYNGEE. The CDR3 covers 17 residues. The DNA for the CDR3 is TGTGCCAGCAGCGTAGAACTAGCGGGAGGTTACACCGGGGAGCTGTTTTTT. This codes for CASSVELAGGYTGELFF.

This clonotype was counted at least ten times. The chain is built from TRBV7-9 and TRBJ1-2; 10 nucleotides align to TRBD1. Per the germline V gene, CDR1 is SEHNR and CDR2 is FQNEAQ (reference sequence). CDR3 length: 15 amino acids. J gave up 5 bases and V 5 bases, and 8 bases lay outside the gene matches. For the CDR3, the DNA is TGTGCCAGCAGCCCCGGGACAGGGGTGGCATATGGCTACACCTTC. Translation gives CASSPGTGVAYGYTF.

V and J are TRBV4-3 and TRBJ1-1; a possible D gene is TRBD1 (6 bases). The V gene lost 3 bases and the J gene lost 1 base, with 9 bases spanning the gap. The CDR3 runs 14 residues. Germline-derived CDR1 and CDR2 are LGHNA and YSLEER. The CDR3 DNA sequence: TGCGCCAGCAGCCACGGGGGCCAGAACACTGAAGCTTTCTTT. Translated, it gives CASSHGGQNTEAFF.

This clonotype was recorded only once. V and J are TRBV7-8 and TRBJ2-5; D is uncertain. There are 15 residues in the CDR3. CDR1 is SGHVS, CDR2 FQNEAQ, per germline. Between the trimmed V and J ends, which lost 1 base and 5 bases, there was a span of 14 bases. The CDR3, as DNA: TGTGCCAGCAGCTTAGAATGGCAGGAGTGGGAGACCCAGTACTTC. Translation gives CASSLEWQEWETQYF.

The V and J genes are TRBV5-6 and TRBJ2-1, with a possible D match to TRBD2 (5 bases). Germline V gene lookup returns CDR1 SGHDT and CDR2 YYEEEE. The CDR3 is 15 amino acids. The V end lost 2 bases, the J end lost 4 bases, and 13 bases lay between the germline ends. The CDR3 DNA follows: TGTGCCAGCAGCTTTAGCGCCTTATTATACAATGAGCAGTTCTTC. Translation gives CASSFSALLYNEQFF.

This clonotype was observed a few times. The rearrangement joins TRBV4-1 to TRBJ1-2; D gene ambiguous. In germline, CDR1 is MGHRA, CDR2 YSYEKL. The CDR3 sequence is 13 residues long. Trimming stripped 0 bases from V and 4 bases from J, with 6 bases between. As DNA, the CDR3 is TGCGCCAGCAGCCAAGAGGGGATCTATGGCTACACCTTC. Amino acid sequence: CASSQEGIYGYTF.

The chain couples TRBV20-1 to TRBJ2-3, with D possibly TRBD2 on 5 matching bases. Germline CDR1 and CDR2: DFQATT and SNEGSKA (reference sequence). The V end lost 0 bases, the J end lost 11 bases, and 12 bases lay between the germline ends. There are 12 residues in the CDR3. CDR3 bases: TGCAGTGCTAGAGATGAGGGATGGTGGCAGTATTTT. Translation gives CSARDEGWWQYF.

The V gene is TRBV2, the J gene TRBJ2-1; 7 bases map to TRBD1. The CDR3 runs to 16 residues. J lost 4 bases, V lost 6 bases, and 12 bases had no gene match. Germline CDR1 and CDR2: SNHLY and FYNNEI. The CDR3 protein is CASSPLHGTEYNEQFF. CDR3 coding DNA: TGTGCCAGCAGCCCCCTTCACGGGACAGAGTACAATGAGCAGTTCTTC.

The chain employs TRBV5-5 and TRBJ1-2; D is unclear. Germline V lookup: CDR1 SGHKS, CDR2 YYEKEE (reference sequence). Trimming left V 1 base short and J 3 bases short, with 4 bases between. The CDR3 has 12 residues. The DNA for the CDR3 is TGTGCCAGCAGCTTGCTCTACTATGGCTACACCTTC. It specifies CASSLLYYGYTF.

J is TRBJ2-3 and V is TRBV5-5; 8 bases are shared with TRBD2. Looked up from germline, CDR1 is SGHKS and CDR2 is YYEKEE (reference sequence). The CDR3 spans 16 residues. The J segment lost 2 bases and the V segment lost 5 bases, leaving 10 bases of the junction unmatched. The DNA for the CDR3 is TGTGCCAGCAGAGATGGGACTAGGCTAGACACAGATACGCAGTATTTT. Amino acids: CASRDGTRLDTDTQYF.

CDR3 nucleotides: TGTGCCAGCAGCCCTAGCGGGGGGCCCTCCTACAATGAGCAGTTCTTC. It codes for CASSPSGGPSYNEQFF. This chain connects TRBV7-9 to TRBJ2-1, with 11 bases fitting TRBD2. Germline assignment: CDR1 SEHNR and CDR2 FQNEAQ (reference sequence). CDR3 length equals 16 residues. The V gene end was trimmed by 5 bases and the J gene end by 0 bases; junction bases not matched to a gene: 3.